The source of this TCR beta chain is a study of T cell responses to AZD1222 COVID-19 vaccine. V was clipped by 4 bases and J by 4 bases; unmatched bases: 9. The CDR3 length is 16 residues. The germline V gene encodes CDR1 SGHRS and CDR2 YFSETQ. The study, taken as a whole, reports: Spike-specific TCRs gained breadth and depth after people received two AZD1222 doses. It was only 6 or 7 AZD1222 recipients who were seropositive at baseline. In a largely white British group with more females than males, clonal diversity was possibly underestimated.

The data were produced by immunoSEQ multiplex PCR, yet TCRdb's version contains in-frame clones alone and is incomplete. The sample has about 140,000 clones; more than 85% are singletons. As to this clone: Its antigen is not identified.

This specimen was peripheral blood, taken on day 0 of AZD1222 vaccination. This receptor was taken from an adult in good health. V gene TRBV5-1 combines with J gene TRBJ2-1; 9 bases fit TRBD2. The chain's CDR3 is CASSQQAGGPYNEQFF. CDR3 in DNA: TGCGCCAGCAGCCAACAAGCGGGAGGCCCATACAATGAGCAGTTCTTC. The variable domain in full, completed from reference TRBV5-1 and TRBJ2-1, reads KAGVTQTPRYLIKTRGQQVTLSCSPISGHRSVSWYQQTPGQGLQFLFEYFSETQRNKGNFPGRFSGRQFSNSRSEMNVSTLELGDSALYLCASSQQAGGPYNEQFFGPGTRLTVL.